This T cell receptor (beta chain) is drawn from a study of vaccination effects on CD4 cells after COVID-19. TCRdb keeps only in-frame clones here, not all; method: immunoSEQ multiplex PCR. Here the sample spans tens of thousands of clones, more than 75% being singletons. V lost 6 bases and J lost 8, with 16 bases in between. This CDR3 region has 14 residues. Germline V gene data show CDR1 as MGHDK and CDR2 as SYGVNS. Concerning this clone: Its matching antigen is unknown.

After expansion with viral peptide pools in the ViraFEST assay, antigen-specific CD4+ T cells were sequenced. Following 10 days of culture, CD4+ T cells were isolated. Vaccine recipients lacked prior SARS-CoV-2 infection and had negative nucleocapsid antibodies. Study-level findings and limits: Recruitment yielded few convalescent patients, and the study had no early post-infection timepoints.

The TCR was taken from a human donor who received a COVID-19 vaccine. The chain links TRBV25-1 to TRBJ1-4, with D tentatively TRBD1 (6 bases). The material sequenced was CD4+ T cells from PBMCs cultured with HCoV-OC43 spike peptides, taken before COVID-19 vaccination. Subset noted: HCoV-OC43 spike overlapping peptide pool stimulation. The CDR3 region is CASSEGGIKEKLFF. DNA for the CDR3: TGTGCCAGCAGCGAGGGGGGAATCAAAGAAAAACTGTTTTTT.